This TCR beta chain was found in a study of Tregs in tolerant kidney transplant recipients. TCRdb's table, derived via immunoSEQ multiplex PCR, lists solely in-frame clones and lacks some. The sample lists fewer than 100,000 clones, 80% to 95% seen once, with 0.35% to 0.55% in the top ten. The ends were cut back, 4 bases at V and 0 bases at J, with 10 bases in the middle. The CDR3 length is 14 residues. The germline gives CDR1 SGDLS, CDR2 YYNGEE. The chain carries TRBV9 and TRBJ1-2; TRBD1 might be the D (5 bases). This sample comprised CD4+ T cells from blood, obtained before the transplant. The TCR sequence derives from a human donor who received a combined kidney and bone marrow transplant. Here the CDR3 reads CASSPQTANYGYTF. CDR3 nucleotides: TGTGCCAGCAGCCCTCAGACAGCTAACTATGGCTACACCTTC.